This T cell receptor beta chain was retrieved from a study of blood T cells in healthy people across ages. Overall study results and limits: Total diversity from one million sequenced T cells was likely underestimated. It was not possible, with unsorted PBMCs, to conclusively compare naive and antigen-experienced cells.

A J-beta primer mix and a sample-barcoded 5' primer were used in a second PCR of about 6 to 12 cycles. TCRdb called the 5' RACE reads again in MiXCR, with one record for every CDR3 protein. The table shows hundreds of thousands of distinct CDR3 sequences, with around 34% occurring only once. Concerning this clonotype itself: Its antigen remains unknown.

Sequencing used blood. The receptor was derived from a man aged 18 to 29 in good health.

In DNA form, the CDR3 reads TGTGCCAGCAGTTACGGGGCGGGACCGAACACTGAAGCTTTCTTT. This gives the protein CASSYGAGPNTEAFF. The chain is built from TRBV6-5 and TRBJ1-1, with D possibly matching TRBD1 (5 bases). In germline, CDR1 is MNHEY, CDR2 SVGAGI. The CDR3 covers 15 residues. With 2 bases removed from V and 1 base from J, the gap between germline ends came to 11 bases.